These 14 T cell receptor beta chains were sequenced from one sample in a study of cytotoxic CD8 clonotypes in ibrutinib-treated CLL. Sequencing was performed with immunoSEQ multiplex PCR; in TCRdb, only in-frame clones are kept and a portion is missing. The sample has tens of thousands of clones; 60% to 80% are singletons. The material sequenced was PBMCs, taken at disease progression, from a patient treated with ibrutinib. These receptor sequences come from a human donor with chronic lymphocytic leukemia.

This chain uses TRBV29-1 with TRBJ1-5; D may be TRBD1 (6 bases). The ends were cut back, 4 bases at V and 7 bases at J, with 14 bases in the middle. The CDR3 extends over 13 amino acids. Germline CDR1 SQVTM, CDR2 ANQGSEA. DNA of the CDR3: TGCAGCGTTGGATTACAGGGTGGCCAGCCCCAGCATTTT. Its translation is CSVGLQGGQPQHF.

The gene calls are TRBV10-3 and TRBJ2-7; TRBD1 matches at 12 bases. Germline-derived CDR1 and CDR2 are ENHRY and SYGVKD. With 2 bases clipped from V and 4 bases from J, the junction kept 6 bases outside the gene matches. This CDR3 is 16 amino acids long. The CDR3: CAISEPGQGAGYEQYF. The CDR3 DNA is TGTGCCATCAGTGAGCCGGGACAGGGGGCAGGGTACGAGCAGTACTTC.

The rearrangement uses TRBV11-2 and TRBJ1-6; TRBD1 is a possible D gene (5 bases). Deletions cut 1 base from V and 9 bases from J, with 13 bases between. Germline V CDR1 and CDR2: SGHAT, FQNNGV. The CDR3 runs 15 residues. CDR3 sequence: CASSLVSGLSSPLHF. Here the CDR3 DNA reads TGTGCCAGCAGCTTAGTATCAGGGTTGTCTTCACCCCTCCACTTT.

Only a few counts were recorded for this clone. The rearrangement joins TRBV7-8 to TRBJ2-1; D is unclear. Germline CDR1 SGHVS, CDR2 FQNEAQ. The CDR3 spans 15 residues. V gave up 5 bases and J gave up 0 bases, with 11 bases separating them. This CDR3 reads CASSGYESSYNEQFF. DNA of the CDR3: TGTGCCAGCAGCGGTTACGAGAGCTCCTACAATGAGCAGTTCTTC.

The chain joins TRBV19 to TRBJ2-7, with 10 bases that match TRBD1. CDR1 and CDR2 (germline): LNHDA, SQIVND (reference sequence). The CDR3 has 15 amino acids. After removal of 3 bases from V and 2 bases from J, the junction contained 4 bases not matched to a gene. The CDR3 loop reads CASSMAGTGAYEQYF. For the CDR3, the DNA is TGTGCCAGTAGTATGGCCGGGACAGGGGCCTACGAGCAGTACTTC. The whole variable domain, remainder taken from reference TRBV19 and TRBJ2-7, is DGGITQSPKYLFRKEGQNVTLSCEQNLNHDAMYWYRQDPGQGLRLIYYSQIVNDFQKGDIAEGYSVSREKKESFPLTVTSAQKNPTAFYLCASSMAGTGAYEQYFGPGTRLTVT.

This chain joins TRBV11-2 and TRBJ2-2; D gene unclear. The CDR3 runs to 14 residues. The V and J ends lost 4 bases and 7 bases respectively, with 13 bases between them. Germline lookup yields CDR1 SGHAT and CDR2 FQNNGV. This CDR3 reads CASSYVMMGGELFF. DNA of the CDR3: TGTGCCAGCAGCTATGTGATGATGGGCGGGGAGCTGTTTTTT.

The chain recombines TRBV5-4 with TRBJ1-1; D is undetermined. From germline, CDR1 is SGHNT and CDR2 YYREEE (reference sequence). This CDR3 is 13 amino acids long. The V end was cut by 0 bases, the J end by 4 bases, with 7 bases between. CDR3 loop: CASSLADSTEAFF. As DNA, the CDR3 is TGTGCCAGCAGCTTGGCCGACTCCACTGAAGCTTTCTTT. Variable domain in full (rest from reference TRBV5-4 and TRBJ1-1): ETGVTQSPTHLIKTRGQQVTLRCSSQSGHNTVSWYQQALGQGPQFIFQYYREEENGRGNFPPRFSGLQFPNYSSELNVNALELDDSALYLCASSLADSTEAFFGQGTRLTVV.

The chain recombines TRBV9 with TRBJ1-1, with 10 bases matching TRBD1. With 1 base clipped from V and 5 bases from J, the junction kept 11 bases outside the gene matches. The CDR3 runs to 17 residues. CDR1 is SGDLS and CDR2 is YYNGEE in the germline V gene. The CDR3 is CASSVSRDRGVKTEAFF. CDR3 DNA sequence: TGTGCCAGCAGCGTAAGTAGGGACAGGGGTGTAAAGACTGAAGCTTTCTTT.

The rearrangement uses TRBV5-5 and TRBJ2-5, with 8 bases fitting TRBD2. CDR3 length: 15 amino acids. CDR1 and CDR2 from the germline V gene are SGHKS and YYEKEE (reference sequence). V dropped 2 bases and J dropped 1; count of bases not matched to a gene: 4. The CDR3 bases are TGTGCCAGCAGCTTCCCAGGACTAGCCCAAGAGACCCAGTACTTC. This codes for CASSFPGLAQETQYF.

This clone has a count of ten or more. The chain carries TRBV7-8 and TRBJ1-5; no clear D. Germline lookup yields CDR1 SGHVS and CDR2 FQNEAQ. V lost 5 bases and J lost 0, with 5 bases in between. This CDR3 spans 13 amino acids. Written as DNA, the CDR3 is TGTGCCAGCAGCCCTGATAGCAATCAGCCCCAGCATTTT. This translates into CASSPDSNQPQHF.

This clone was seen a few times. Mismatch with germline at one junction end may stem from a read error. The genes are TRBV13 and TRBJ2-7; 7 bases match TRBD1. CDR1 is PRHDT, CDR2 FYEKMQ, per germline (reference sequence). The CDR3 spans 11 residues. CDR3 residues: CASSLGDSLYF. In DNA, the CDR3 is TGTGCCAGCAGCCTAGGGGACAGTTTATACTTC.

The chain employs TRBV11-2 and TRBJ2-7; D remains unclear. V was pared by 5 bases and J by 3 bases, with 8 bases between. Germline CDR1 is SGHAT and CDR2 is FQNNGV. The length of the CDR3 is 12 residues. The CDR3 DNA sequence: TGTGCCAGCAGCCCTTTTAACTACGAGCAGTACTTC. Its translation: CASSPFNYEQYF.

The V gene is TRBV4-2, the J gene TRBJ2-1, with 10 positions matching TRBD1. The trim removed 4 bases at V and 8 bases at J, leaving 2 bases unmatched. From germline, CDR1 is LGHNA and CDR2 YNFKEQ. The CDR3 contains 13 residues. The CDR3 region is CASSLGQGDEQFF. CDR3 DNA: TGTGCCAGCAGCCTTGGACAGGGGGATGAGCAGTTCTTC.

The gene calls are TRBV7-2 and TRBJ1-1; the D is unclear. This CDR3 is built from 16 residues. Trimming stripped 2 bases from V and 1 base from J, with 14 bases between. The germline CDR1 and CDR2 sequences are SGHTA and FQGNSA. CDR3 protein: CASSLQRPGRNTEAFF. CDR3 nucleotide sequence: TGTGCCAGCAGCTTACAGAGGCCGGGCCGGAACACTGAAGCTTTCTTT.